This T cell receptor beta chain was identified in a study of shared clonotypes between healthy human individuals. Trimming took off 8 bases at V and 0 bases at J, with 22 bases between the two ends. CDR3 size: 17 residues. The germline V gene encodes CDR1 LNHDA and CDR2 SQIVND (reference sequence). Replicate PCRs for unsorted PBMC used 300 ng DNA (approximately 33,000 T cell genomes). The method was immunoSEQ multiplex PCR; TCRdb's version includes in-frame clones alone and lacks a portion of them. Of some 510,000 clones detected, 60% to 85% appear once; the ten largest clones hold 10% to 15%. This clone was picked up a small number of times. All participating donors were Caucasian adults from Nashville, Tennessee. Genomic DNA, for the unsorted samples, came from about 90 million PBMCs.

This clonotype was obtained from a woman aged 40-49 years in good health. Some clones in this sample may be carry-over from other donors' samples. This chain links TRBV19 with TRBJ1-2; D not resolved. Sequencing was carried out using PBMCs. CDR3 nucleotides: TGTGCCAGTTTCTCGTGGGGTCGGACGGCTACTAACTATGGCTACACCTTC. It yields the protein CASFSWGRTATNYGYTF.